The entry below describes one TCR beta chain. The data were taken from a study of blood T cell repertoires in COVID-19. In the authors' methods: The assay estimated nucleated cells by amplifying reference gene primers. The protocol was immunoSEQ multiplex PCR, while the TCRdb copy is restricted to in-frame clones and leaves out a portion. The V and J calls and clone size are taken from that table; D and trimming were inferred from the DNA. The profile shows a few hundred thousand clones, approximately 90% of them singletons. The CDR3 contains 12 residues. CDR1 is SGHRS, CDR2 YFSETQ, per germline. With V trimmed by 0 bases and J by 8 bases, 1 base remained unmatched.

The V and J genes are TRBV5-1 and TRBJ1-2; 7 bases align to TRBD1. This clonotype was obtained from a man between 25 and 39 years old with acute or convalescent COVID-19. Sequencing was carried out using peripheral blood. The CDR3 nucleotides are TGCGCCAGCAGCTTGGAAGGGGGCGGCTACACCTTC. Amino acid sequence: CASSLEGGGYTF.